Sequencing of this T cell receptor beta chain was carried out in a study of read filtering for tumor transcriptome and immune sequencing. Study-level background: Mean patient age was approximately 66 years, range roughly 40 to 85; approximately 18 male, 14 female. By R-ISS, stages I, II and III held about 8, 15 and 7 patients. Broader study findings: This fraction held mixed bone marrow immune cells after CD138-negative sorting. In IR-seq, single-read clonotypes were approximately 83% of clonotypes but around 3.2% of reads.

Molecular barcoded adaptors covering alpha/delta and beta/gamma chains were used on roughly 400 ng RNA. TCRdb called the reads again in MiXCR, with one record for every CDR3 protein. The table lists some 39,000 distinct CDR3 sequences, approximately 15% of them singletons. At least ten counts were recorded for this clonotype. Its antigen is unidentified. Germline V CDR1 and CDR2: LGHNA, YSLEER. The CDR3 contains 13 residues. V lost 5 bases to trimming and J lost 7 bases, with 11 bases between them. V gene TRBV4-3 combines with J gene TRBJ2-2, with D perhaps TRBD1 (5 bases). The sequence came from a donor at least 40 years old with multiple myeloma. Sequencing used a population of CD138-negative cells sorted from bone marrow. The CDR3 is CASSLSRVGELFF. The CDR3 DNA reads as TGCGCCAGCAGCTTGAGCAGGGTCGGGGAGCTGTTTTTT.